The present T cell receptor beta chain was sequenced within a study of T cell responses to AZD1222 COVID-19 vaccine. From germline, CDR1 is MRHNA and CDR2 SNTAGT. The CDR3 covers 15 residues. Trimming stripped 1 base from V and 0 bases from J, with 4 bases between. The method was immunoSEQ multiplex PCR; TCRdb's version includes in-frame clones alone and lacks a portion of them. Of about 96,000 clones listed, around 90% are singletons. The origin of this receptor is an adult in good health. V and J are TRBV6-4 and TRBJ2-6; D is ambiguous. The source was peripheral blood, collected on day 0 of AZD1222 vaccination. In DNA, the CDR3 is TGTGCCAGCAGTGACTGGAGCTCTGGGGCCAACGTCCTGACTTTC. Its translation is CASSDWSSGANVLTF.